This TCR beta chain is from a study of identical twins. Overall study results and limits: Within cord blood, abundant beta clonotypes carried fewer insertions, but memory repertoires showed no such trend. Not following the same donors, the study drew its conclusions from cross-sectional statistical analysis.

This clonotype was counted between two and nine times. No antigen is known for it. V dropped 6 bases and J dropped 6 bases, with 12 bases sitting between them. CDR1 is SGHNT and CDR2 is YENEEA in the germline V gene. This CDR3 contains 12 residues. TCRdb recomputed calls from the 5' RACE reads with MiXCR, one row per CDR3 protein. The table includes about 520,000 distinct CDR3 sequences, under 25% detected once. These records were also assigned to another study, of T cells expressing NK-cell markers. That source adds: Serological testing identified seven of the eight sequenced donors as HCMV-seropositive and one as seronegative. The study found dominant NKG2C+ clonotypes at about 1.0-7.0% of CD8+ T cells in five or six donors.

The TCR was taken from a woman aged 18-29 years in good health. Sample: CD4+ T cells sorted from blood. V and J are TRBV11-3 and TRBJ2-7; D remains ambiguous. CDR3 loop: CASRAMASEQYF. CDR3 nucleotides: TGTGCCAGCAGGGCCATGGCGAGCGAGCAGTACTTC.